A single sample is the source of the 28 T cell receptor beta chains below, sequenced in a study of cytomegalovirus exposure and HLA in healthy donors. Clones were sequenced by immunoSEQ multiplex PCR, and TCRdb holds only the in-frame ones, with some missing. Of some 110,000 clones in the sample, 70% to 90% were seen once. The specimen sequenced was PBMCs. These TCRs come from a man aged 18 to 29 in good health and CMV-seronegative.

This clone was seen a handful of times. DNA for the CDR3: TGTGCCAGCGCGCGGAAGAGTGGGAATCAGCCCCAGCATTTT. Translation: CASARKSGNQPQHF. This chain uses TRBV27 with TRBJ1-5; the D is unclear. Trimming removed 8 bases from V and 4 bases from J, with 15 bases in between. Per the germline V gene, CDR1 is MNHEY and CDR2 is SMNVEV (reference sequence). The CDR3 sequence is 14 residues long.

This chain uses TRBV7-9 with TRBJ2-3; D is unclear. The CDR3 consists of 14 residues. CDR1 and CDR2 from the germline V gene are SEHNR and FQNEAQ (reference sequence). The V gene lost 2 bases and the J gene lost 0 bases, with 6 bases spanning the gap. The CDR3 DNA sequence: TGTGCCAGCAGCTTAACTCAAAGCACAGATACGCAGTATTTT. This translates into CASSLTQSTDTQYF. Combining the CDR3 with reference TRBV7-9 and TRBJ2-3 gives the whole variable domain DTGVSQNPRHKITKRGQNVTFRCDPISEHNRLYWYRQTLGQGPEFLTYFQNEAQLEKSRLLSDRFSAERPKGSFSTLEIQRTEQGDSAMYLCASSLTQSTDTQYFGPGTRLTVL.

The rearrangement links TRBV4-3 to TRBJ1-4, with D perhaps TRBD1 (5 bases). Germline V CDR1 and CDR2: LGHNA, YSLEER. The CDR3 is made up of 16 amino acids. V lost 0 bases and J 3 bases, leaving 11 bases between the germline ends. CDR3: CASSQEQGVANEKLFF. The CDR3, as DNA: TGCGCCAGCAGCCAAGAACAAGGGGTAGCTAATGAAAAACTGTTTTTT.

The chain has TRBV10-3 and TRBJ2-2, with 8 bases identical to TRBD1. CDR1 and CDR2 (germline): ENHRY, SYGVKD. The CDR3 runs to 14 residues. J was trimmed by 5 bases and V by 6 bases; bases with no gene match: 5. The CDR3 coding sequence is TGTGCCATCAGCCGACAGGGGATGACCGGGGAGCTGTTTTTT. This gives the protein CAISRQGMTGELFF.

The chain joins TRBV28 to TRBJ2-7, with D unresolved. CDR3 length equals 12 residues. The germline V gene encodes CDR1 MDHEN and CDR2 SYDVKM. CDR3 residues: CSSARISYEQYF. The DNA of the CDR3 is TGTAGCTCCGCGAGAATCTCCTACGAGCAGTACTTC.

CDR3 in amino acids: CAIRGQGTEAFF. CDR3 in DNA: TGTGCCATCAGGGGACAGGGGACTGAAGCTTTCTTT. The V and J genes are TRBV10-3 and TRBJ1-1; TRBD1 matches at 10 bases. Germline CDR1 reads ENHRY; CDR2 reads SYGVKD. V lost 6 bases, J lost 5 bases, and 0 bases stayed unmatched. The CDR3 has 12 residues.

This sequence joins TRBV29-1 and TRBJ1-5; the match to TRBD1 covers 7 bases. V was clipped by 6 bases and J by 2 bases; unmatched bases: 4. The germline V gene encodes CDR1 SQVTM and CDR2 ANQGSEA. This CDR3 is 13 amino acids long. The DNA of the CDR3 is TGCAGCGTGGCACAGGGGCGCAATCAGCCCCAGCATTTT. Protein product: CSVAQGRNQPQHF.

CDR3 nucleotide sequence: TGTGCCAGCAGTGCCACGACACCGGCGAGTGGCTACACCTTC. Encoded protein: CASSATTPASGYTF. This sequence joins TRBV6-1 and TRBJ1-2, with unresolved D. Germline CDR1 MNHNS, CDR2 SASEGT. CDR3 size: 14 residues. Trimming pared 4 bases from V and 7 bases from J, leaving 16 bases between.

This chain joins TRBV5-1 and TRBJ2-7; TRBD2 might be the D (6 bases). This CDR3 is 13 amino acids long. Between the trimmed V and J ends, which lost 1 base and 3 bases, there was a span of 8 bases. The germline V gene has CDR1 SGHRS and CDR2 YFSETQ. The CDR3 is CASSLLADYEQYF. DNA for the CDR3: TGCGCCAGCAGCTTGTTAGCGGACTACGAGCAGTACTTC.

Only one count was recorded for this clone. The chain joins TRBV10-3 to TRBJ1-1; D gene ambiguous. The V gene's germline CDR1 is ENHRY and CDR2 SYGVKD. CDR3 length: 12 amino acids. Trimming cost V 3 bases and J 6 bases, with 8 bases left between them. Here the CDR3 DNA reads TGTGCCATCAGTGACGGAGGTCCTGAAGCTTTCTTT. Protein: CAISDGGPEAFF.

V gene TRBV6-5 combines with J gene TRBJ2-5, with D unclear. The CDR3 contains 12 residues. CDR1 MNHEY and CDR2 SVGAGI come from the germline V gene. Trimming removed 8 bases at V and 3 bases at J, with 10 bases between. CDR3 coding DNA: TGTGCCAGCGGTCCGCGCAAAGAGACCCAGTACTTC. Its translation: CASGPRKETQYF.

The gene calls are TRBV6-1 and TRBJ2-7; perhaps TRBD1 as D (5 bases). V was cut by 0 bases and J by 1 base, with 16 bases left in between. Germline assignment: CDR1 MNHNS and CDR2 SASEGT. The CDR3 covers 17 residues. The CDR3 sequence is CASSEASWVNRSYEQYF. The DNA of the CDR3 is TGTGCCAGCAGTGAAGCTTCTTGGGTTAACAGGTCCTACGAGCAGTACTTC.

This clone has just one count. This sequence joins TRBV7-9 and TRBJ2-5; maybe TRBD2 (6 bases). V was cut by 4 bases and J by 4 bases, with 16 bases left in between. The CDR3 has 15 amino acids. Germline assignment: CDR1 SEHNR and CDR2 FQNEAQ (reference sequence). The CDR3: CASSSGTGVGETQYF. In DNA, the CDR3 is TGTGCCAGCAGCTCCGGCACGGGGGTCGGAGAGACCCAGTACTTC.

V is TRBV5-4 and J is TRBJ2-5, with D possibly matching TRBD2 (5 bases). The CDR3 consists of 13 residues. Germline CDR1 reads SGHNT; CDR2 reads YYREEE (reference sequence). V was shortened by 6 bases and J by 3 bases, with 12 bases between the two germline ends. The CDR3 is CASTGPAEETQYF. The CDR3 DNA reads as TGTGCCAGCACCGGGCCAGCGGAAGAGACCCAGTACTTC.

The rearrangement uses TRBV28 and TRBJ1-2; 9 nucleotides agree with TRBD1. The CDR3 spans 15 residues. Germline-derived CDR1 and CDR2 are MDHEN and SYDVKM. Trimming took 9 bases from V and 4 from J; bases not matched to a gene: 12. The CDR3: CASTTGTGKIYGYTF. DNA for the CDR3: TGTGCCAGTACTACCGGGACAGGGAAAATCTATGGCTACACCTTC.

This clone turned up a few times. The chain employs TRBV19 and TRBJ1-5; 9 bases align to TRBD1. The CDR3 spans 17 residues. V shed 5 bases, J shed 1 base, and the junction held 9 bases outside the gene matches. Per germline, CDR1 LNHDA and CDR2 SQIVND (reference sequence). CDR3: CASSPGTGRASNQPQHF. The CDR3 bases are TGTGCCAGTAGTCCGGGGACAGGGAGAGCAAGCAATCAGCCCCAGCATTTT.

The chain carries TRBV28 and TRBJ2-6, with 7 bases matching TRBD2. From germline, CDR1 is MDHEN and CDR2 SYDVKM. The CDR3 length is 19 residues. J was trimmed by 2 bases and V by 5 bases; bases with no gene match: 15. The CDR3 DNA follows: TGTGCCAGCAGTATACTCCGAGCGGGGCTACATGCTGGGGCCAACGTCCTGACTTTC. As protein: CASSILRAGLHAGANVLTF.

V is TRBV5-1 and J is TRBJ2-7; 8 nucleotides align to TRBD1. The germline gives CDR1 SGHRS, CDR2 YFSETQ. The CDR3 is 15 amino acids. The trim removed 0 bases at V and 4 bases at J, leaving 6 bases unmatched. For the CDR3, the DNA is TGCGCCAGCAGCTTGGCCGGCAGGGGGCTGTACGAGCAGTACTTC. Residues: CASSLAGRGLYEQYF.

V and J are TRBV6-5 and TRBJ2-7; the match to TRBD2 covers 7 bases. CDR1 MNHEY and CDR2 SVGAGI come from the germline V gene. J lost 2 bases, V lost 2 bases, and 0 bases had no gene match. The CDR3 contains 13 residues. The CDR3, as DNA: TGTGCCAGCAGTTACGGGAGGGCCTACGAGCAGTACTTC. Translating it yields CASSYGRAYEQYF.

This chain joins TRBV30 and TRBJ2-2, with 9 bases identical to TRBD1. The CDR3 has 15 residues. The germline V gene encodes CDR1 GTSNPN and CDR2 SVGIG (reference sequence). J gave up 6 bases and V 5 bases, and 10 bases lay outside the gene matches. The CDR3 sequence: CAWSKPGTGSGELFF. The CDR3, as DNA: TGTGCCTGGTCAAAGCCCGGGACAGGGTCCGGGGAGCTGTTTTTT.

J is TRBJ2-1 and V is TRBV27, with D tentatively TRBD2 (6 bases). Germline V gene sequence: CDR1 MNHEY, CDR2 SMNVEV (reference sequence). The V end was cut by 5 bases, the J end by 8 bases, with 22 bases between. This CDR3 contains 16 residues. In DNA, the CDR3 is TGTGCCAGCAGTGTCCTGGGGGACTTACAACGCGATGAGCAGTTCTTC. Its protein product is CASSVLGDLQRDEQFF.

The chain carries TRBV4-1 and TRBJ2-1; no firm D call. The germline V gene has CDR1 MGHRA and CDR2 YSYEKL. This CDR3 is 15 amino acids long. Trimming took off 1 base at V and 0 bases at J, with 7 bases between the two ends. The CDR3: CASSQGRSSYNEQFF. Written as DNA, the CDR3 is TGCGCCAGCAGCCAAGGAAGGAGCTCCTACAATGAGCAGTTCTTC.

The chain recombines TRBV27 with TRBJ1-1; 12 bases fit TRBD1. V was pared by 6 bases and J by 9 bases, with 8 bases of the junction left unmatched. The CDR3 spans 14 residues. Per the germline V gene, CDR1 is MNHEY and CDR2 is SMNVEV (reference sequence). CDR3 coding DNA: TGTGCCAGCAGGCCGGGACAGGGGGCCCGTCAAGCTTTCTTT. Residues: CASRPGQGARQAFF.

The V call is TRBV5-1, the J call TRBJ2-1; 11 bases match TRBD2. The CDR3 length is 16 residues. J lost 0 bases, V lost 3 bases, and 2 bases had no gene match. Germline V gene lookup returns CDR1 SGHRS and CDR2 YFSETQ. The CDR3 region has the DNA TGCGCCAGCAGCTCTACTAGCGGGAGCTCCTACAATGAGCAGTTCTTC. Residues: CASSSTSGSSYNEQFF.

This chain connects TRBV9 to TRBJ2-5, with 14 bases lining up with TRBD2. J gave up 1 base and V 4 bases, and 9 bases lay outside the gene matches. Germline CDR1 SGDLS, CDR2 YYNGEE. CDR3 length equals 18 residues. The CDR3 protein is CASSRGTSGGVIQETQYF. CDR3 DNA: TGTGCCAGCAGCCGGGGGACTAGCGGGGGCGTCATCCAAGAGACCCAGTACTTC.

CDR3 sequence reads: CASKLGQGPGKLFF. DNA of the CDR3: TGTGCCAGCAAACTGGGACAGGGCCCGGGAAAACTGTTTTTT. The V and J genes are TRBV2 and TRBJ1-4; 9 nucleotides match TRBD1. The CDR3 runs 14 residues. The germline V gene has CDR1 SNHLY and CDR2 FYNNEI. The V gene end was trimmed by 7 bases and the J gene end by 10 bases; junction bases not matched to a gene: 10.

The J gene is TRBJ2-7, the V gene TRBV6-1, with TRBD1 matching over 7 bases. Germline lookup yields CDR1 MNHNS and CDR2 SASEGT. V trimming: 3 bases; J trimming: 3 bases; junction bases outside the gene matches: 5. The CDR3 length is 14 residues. Here the CDR3 reads CASSDTGTDYEQYF. CDR3 nucleotides: TGTGCCAGCAGTGATACCGGGACAGACTACGAGCAGTACTTC.

The chain joins TRBV19 to TRBJ2-2, with 10 nucleotides matching TRBD2. V dropped 7 bases and J dropped 7; count of bases not matched to a gene: 9. The germline V gene encodes CDR1 LNHDA and CDR2 SQIVND (reference sequence). The CDR3 length is 15 residues. For the CDR3, the DNA is TGTGCCAGTAACCCAGCGGGGGGGTGGAACGGGGAGCTGTTTTTT. Its translation is CASNPAGGWNGELFF.